This T cell receptor beta chain is drawn from a study of T cell responses to AZD1222 COVID-19 vaccine. Measured with immunoSEQ multiplex PCR; TCRdb has only the in-frame clones, and not every one. The table shows 100,000 or so clones, with approximately 89% occurring only once. V lost 3 bases to trimming and J lost 6 bases, with 15 bases between them. The germline V gene encodes CDR1 LNHDA and CDR2 SQIVND (reference sequence). The CDR3 has 15 amino acids. Specimen: peripheral blood, collected 28 days after the second AZD1222 dose. The rearrangement links TRBV19 to TRBJ2-1; D is possibly TRBD1 (6 bases). The clonotype originates from an adult who received the AZD1222 COVID-19 vaccine. The CDR3 nucleotides read TGTGCCAGTAGTATCGAGACAGGAAGGCTCAATGAGCAGTTCTTC. As protein: CASSIETGRLNEQFF.